These 11 T cell receptor beta chains were all obtained from the same sample, sequenced in a study of beta chain features in type 1 diabetes. Expressed TCRB transcripts got sequenced, as all isolated RNA was reverse transcribed. The repertoire was sequenced with immunoSEQ multiplex PCR; TCRdb's copy has only in-frame clones and lacks some. The table lists hundreds of thousands of clones, 15% to 18% of them singletons. Material for sequencing was naive CD4+ T cells from blood. All receptors come from a man between 18 and 29 years old in good health.

This clone was observed a few times. The gene calls are TRBV15 and TRBJ2-1; TRBD2 matches at 8 bases. The germline gives CDR1 LNHNV, CDR2 YYDKDF (reference sequence). The CDR3 is 16 residues long. The V gene end was trimmed by 5 bases and the J gene end by 3 bases; junction bases not matched to a gene: 9. This CDR3 reads CATSLRVAGGYNEQFF. CDR3 coding DNA: TGTGCCACCAGCCTCCGGGTGGCGGGAGGCTACAATGAGCAGTTCTTC.

The sample holds many counts of this clone. The chain joins TRBV28 to TRBJ2-3; 9 bases fit TRBD1. Germline V gene sequence: CDR1 MDHEN, CDR2 SYDVKM. CDR3 length: 16 amino acids. V trimming: 5 bases; J trimming: 3 bases; junction bases outside the gene matches: 9. In DNA, the CDR3 is TGTGCCAGCAGTCCGGCCGGGACAGGGAGGACAGATACGCAGTATTTT. This sequence encodes CASSPAGTGRTDTQYF.

This clone showed up just a few times. The chain links TRBV25-1 to TRBJ2-7; D uncertain. The V gene lost 4 bases and the J gene lost 3 bases, with 16 bases spanning the gap. There are 15 residues in the CDR3. The germline gives CDR1 MGHDK, CDR2 SYGVNS. The CDR3 coding sequence is TGTGCCAGCAGTGGGATAGGAGCGAACTTCTACGAGCAGTACTTC. Its translation is CASSGIGANFYEQYF.

The chain has TRBV27 and TRBJ1-5; weak D call: TRBD1 (5 bases). CDR1 is MNHEY and CDR2 is SMNVEV in the germline V gene (reference sequence). This CDR3 has 15 residues. Trimming left V 8 bases short and J 3 bases short, with 17 bases between. CDR3: CASRLGGTLNQPQHF. Written as DNA, the CDR3 is TGTGCCAGCCGATTGGGGGGGACCCTCAATCAGCCCCAGCATTTT.

A few counts support this clone. CDR3 nucleotide sequence: TGCGCCAGCAGACCTTGGGGTAGCGGGTACAATGAGCAGTTCTTC. Translation gives CASRPWGSGYNEQFF. The chain combines TRBV5-1 with TRBJ2-1, with TRBD2 matching 7 bases. The germline CDR1 and CDR2 sequences are SGHRS and YFSETQ. The CDR3 extends over 15 amino acids. V lost 5 bases, J lost 4 bases, and 9 bases stayed unmatched.

The chain carries TRBV14 and TRBJ2-3, with TRBD2 identical over 7 bases. Trimming removed 0 bases from V and 0 bases from J; junction bases left unmatched: 3. Germline lookup yields CDR1 SGHDN and CDR2 FVKESK. The length of the CDR3 is 16 residues. CDR3 amino acids: CASSQDSGRSTDTQYF. CDR3 bases: TGTGCCAGCAGCCAAGATTCCGGGAGGAGCACAGATACGCAGTATTTT.

The chain has TRBV6-5 and TRBJ1-2; 7 bases line up with TRBD1. The germline V gene has CDR1 MNHEY and CDR2 SVGAGI. The CDR3 loop spans 14 amino acids. J lost 5 bases, V lost 9 bases, and 12 bases had no gene match. The CDR3 region has the DNA TGTGCCAGTTCACGGGACAGCCCGAATTATGGCTACACCTTC. It yields the protein CASSRDSPNYGYTF.

The chain combines TRBV12-5 with TRBJ2-1; 9 nucleotides agree with TRBD2. The CDR3 is made up of 17 amino acids. J gave up 2 bases and V 1 base, and 6 bases lay outside the gene matches. The germline CDR1 and CDR2 sequences are LGHNT and FRNRAP. CDR3: CASGLEILAGTYNEQFF. The CDR3 region has the DNA TGTGCTAGTGGTTTGGAAATCCTAGCGGGAACCTACAATGAGCAGTTCTTC.

The chain carries TRBV27 and TRBJ2-3; 8 bases match TRBD1. The V and J ends lost 5 bases and 4 bases, in that order; junction bases with no gene match: 8. This CDR3 is built from 15 residues. CDR1 and CDR2 from the germline V gene are MNHEY and SMNVEV (reference sequence). The CDR3 DNA is TGTGCCAGCAGTCCCCGGACAGGGAAGGCAGATACGCAGTATTTT. Its translation is CASSPRTGKADTQYF.

A few counts support this clone. This chain connects TRBV7-9 to TRBJ1-3; possibly TRBD1 for D (5 bases). CDR3 size: 17 residues. CDR1 and CDR2 from the germline V gene are SEHNR and FQNEAQ (reference sequence). The germline V and J ends were trimmed by 5 bases and 0 bases, with 17 bases remaining between them. The CDR3 loop is CASSRWGRTSSGNTIYF. CDR3 bases: TGTGCCAGCAGCCGGTGGGGCAGGACCAGCTCTGGAAACACCATATATTTT.

The V and J genes are TRBV7-2 and TRBJ2-5, with TRBD1 as a possible D gene (6 bases). CDR3 length: 15 residues. With 6 bases removed from V and 2 bases from J, the gap between germline ends came to 16 bases. CDR1 SGHTA and CDR2 FQGNSA come from the germline V gene. CDR3 sequence reads: CASSPGVRTQETQYF. CDR3 bases: TGTGCCAGCAGTCCAGGGGTGCGGACACAAGAGACCCAGTACTTC.